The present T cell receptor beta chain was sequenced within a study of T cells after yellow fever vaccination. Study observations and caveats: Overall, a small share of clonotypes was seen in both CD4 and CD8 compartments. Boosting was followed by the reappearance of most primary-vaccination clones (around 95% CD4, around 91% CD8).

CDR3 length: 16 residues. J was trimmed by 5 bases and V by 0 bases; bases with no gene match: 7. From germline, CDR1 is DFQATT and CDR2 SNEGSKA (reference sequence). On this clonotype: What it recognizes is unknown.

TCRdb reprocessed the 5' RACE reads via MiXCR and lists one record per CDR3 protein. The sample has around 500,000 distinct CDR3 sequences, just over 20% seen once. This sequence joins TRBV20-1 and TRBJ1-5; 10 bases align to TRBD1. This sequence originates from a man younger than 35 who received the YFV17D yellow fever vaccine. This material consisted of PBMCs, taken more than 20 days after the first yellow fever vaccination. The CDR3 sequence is CSARDLSGQGYQPQHF. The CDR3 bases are TGCAGTGCTAGAGATCTTTCGGGACAGGGGTATCAGCCCCAGCATTTT.